The rows below give T cell receptor beta chains drawn from one sample of a study of spatial heterogeneity in lung cancer. TCRdb redid the calling of the 5' RACE reads with MiXCR, one entry per CDR3 protein. Among roughly 8,200 distinct CDR3 sequences listed, over 7.5% were seen once. Here the sequenced sample was PBMCs, taken at surgery. The receptors shown here come from a female donor with early-stage non-small cell lung cancer. Each CDR3 is given with its conserved first and last residue. D genes are given only for firm matches. Clone size is stated in some rows and not others, as once, few, many or a class when expanded.

v_call: TRBV7-2; clone_size: .; j_call: TRBJ1-2; d_call: .; cdr3_nt: TGTGCCAGCAGCTTAGAACTCTACTCGGGCTACACCTTC; cdr3_aa: CASSLELYSGYTF
v_call: TRBV24-1; clone_size: medium-sized; j_call: TRBJ2-1; d_call: TRBD2; cdr3_nt: TGTGCCACCTCACCTGGGGTCCTAGCGGGGAACTACAATGAGCAGTTCTTC; cdr3_aa: CATSPGVLAGNYNEQFF
v_call: TRBV5-1; clone_size: many; j_call: TRBJ1-6; d_call: .; cdr3_nt: TGCGCCAGGACCCAGGGGAGGGGGGCGCCGAATTCACCCCTCCACTTT; cdr3_aa: CARTQGRGAPNSPLHF
v_call: TRBV15; clone_size: many; j_call: TRBJ2-1; d_call: TRBD2; cdr3_nt: TGTGCCACCAGCAGAGGCTCTAGCGGGGGGGTGGATGAGCAGTTCTTC; cdr3_aa: CATSRGSSGGVDEQFF
v_call: TRBV4-2; clone_size: medium-sized; j_call: TRBJ2-1; d_call: .; cdr3_nt: TGTGCCAGCAGCCGCCCCGGGACTGACAATGAGCAGTTCTTC; cdr3_aa: CASSRPGTDNEQFF
v_call: TRBV3-1; clone_size: medium-sized; j_call: TRBJ2-6; d_call: .; cdr3_nt: TGTGCCAGCAGCCAAGACTCTAGGGGAGCTGGGGCCAACGTCCTGACTTTC; cdr3_aa: CASSQDSRGAGANVLTF
v_call: TRBV7-7; clone_size: many; j_call: TRBJ2-2; d_call: TRBD1; cdr3_nt: TGTGCTAGCAGCGCCGGACAGGGGGCAACCGGGGAGCTGTTTTTT; cdr3_aa: CASSAGQGATGELFF
v_call: TRBV10-2; clone_size: medium-sized; j_call: TRBJ2-7; d_call: .; cdr3_nt: TGCGCCAGCAGTGAGGTTTACGAGCAGTACTTC; cdr3_aa: CASSEVYEQYF
v_call: TRBV11-1; clone_size: medium-sized; j_call: TRBJ2-7; d_call: .; cdr3_nt: TGTGCCAGCAGCCCCCTCTCCACCTCCTACGAGCAGTACTTC; cdr3_aa: CASSPLSTSYEQYF
v_call: TRBV7-9; clone_size: many; j_call: TRBJ2-3; d_call: .; cdr3_nt: TGTGCCAGCAGGCGGGCAGGAGGTCACACAGATACGCAGTATTTT; cdr3_aa: CASRRAGGHTDTQYF
v_call: TRBV5-8; clone_size: many; j_call: TRBJ2-5; d_call: .; cdr3_nt: TGTGCCAGCAGCTCCAGCCCAAGACTGATACAAGAGACCCAGTACTTC; cdr3_aa: CASSSSPRLIQETQYF
v_call: TRBV28; clone_size: few; j_call: TRBJ2-7; d_call: .; cdr3_nt: TGTGCCAGCCTGCGGACAGAGCCCTACGAGCAGTACTTC; cdr3_aa: CASLRTEPYEQYF
v_call: TRBV6-4; clone_size: many; j_call: TRBJ2-2; d_call: TRBD1; cdr3_nt: TGTGCCAGCAGTAGATATGGGACAGGGGCGAACACCGGGGAGCTGTTTTTT; cdr3_aa: CASSRYGTGANTGELFF
v_call: TRBV18; clone_size: many; j_call: TRBJ2-7; d_call: TRBD1; cdr3_nt: TGTGCCAGCTCACCAGGGGTAGACAGGGTCCACGAGCAGTACTTC; cdr3_aa: CASSPGVDRVHEQYF
v_call: TRBV5-1; clone_size: many; j_call: TRBJ2-7; d_call: .; cdr3_nt: TGCGCCAGCAGACATGAACCAGCCTACGAGCAGTACTTC; cdr3_aa: CASRHEPAYEQYF
v_call: TRBV7-3; clone_size: many; j_call: TRBJ2-5; d_call: TRBD2; cdr3_nt: TGTGCCAGCAGCGTTAGCGGGGGAGCTCAAGAGACCCAGTACTTC; cdr3_aa: CASSVSGGAQETQYF
v_call: TRBV20-1; clone_size: many; j_call: TRBJ2-1; d_call: .; cdr3_nt: TGCAGTGCTAGAGATCAAGGCGGGGACTCTAGCTCCTACAATGAGCAGTTCTTC; cdr3_aa: CSARDQGGDSSSYNEQFF
v_call: TRBV19; clone_size: many; j_call: TRBJ1-2; d_call: .; cdr3_nt: TGTGCCAGTAGTCCTCAGCTATCCGGTGGCTACACCTTC; cdr3_aa: CASSPQLSGGYTF
v_call: TRBV24-1; clone_size: .; j_call: TRBJ2-5; d_call: .; cdr3_nt: TGTGCCACCAGTGATTTATCCGGGACACAAGAGACCCAGTACTTC; cdr3_aa: CATSDLSGTQETQYF
v_call: TRBV4-3; clone_size: .; j_call: TRBJ2-7; d_call: .; cdr3_nt: TGCGCCAGCAGCCAAGATCGATCACGCGTTTACGAGCAGTACTTC; cdr3_aa: CASSQDRSRVYEQYF